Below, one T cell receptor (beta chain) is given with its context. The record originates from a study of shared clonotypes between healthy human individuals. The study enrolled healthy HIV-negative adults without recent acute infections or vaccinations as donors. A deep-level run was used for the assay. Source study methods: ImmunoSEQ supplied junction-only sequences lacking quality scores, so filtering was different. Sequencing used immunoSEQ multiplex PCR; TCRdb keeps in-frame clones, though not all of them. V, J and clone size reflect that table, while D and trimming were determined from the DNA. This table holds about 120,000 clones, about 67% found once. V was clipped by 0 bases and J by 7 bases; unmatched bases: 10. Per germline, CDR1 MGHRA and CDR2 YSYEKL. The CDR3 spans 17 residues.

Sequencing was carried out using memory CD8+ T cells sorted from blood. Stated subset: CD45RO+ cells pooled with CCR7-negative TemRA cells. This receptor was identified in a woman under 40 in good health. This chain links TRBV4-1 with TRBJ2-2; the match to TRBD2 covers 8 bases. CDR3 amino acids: CASSQDEGGGIGGELFF. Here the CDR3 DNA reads TGCGCCAGCAGCCAAGATGAAGGCGGGGGGATCGGCGGGGAGCTGTTTTTT.